These 30 T cell receptor beta chains were sequenced from one sample in a study of cytomegalovirus exposure and HLA in healthy donors. A multiplex PCR was run with 60 Vbeta primers and 13 Jbeta primers. Using immunoSEQ multiplex PCR, the repertoire was profiled, and TCRdb retains in-frame clones only, with some absent. The table lists around 140,000 clones, 60% to 80% of them singletons. The sequenced sample consisted of PBMCs. The receptors here all came from a female donor in good health and CMV-seronegative.

This chain uses TRBV18 with TRBJ2-1, with D possibly TRBD2 on 6 matching bases. V dropped 1 base and J dropped 6 bases, with 22 bases sitting between them. The CDR3 runs 18 residues. Germline V gene sequence: CDR1 KGHSH, CDR2 LQKENI. CDR3 protein: CASSPLSGAPLPTNEQFF. CDR3 sequence (DNA): TGTGCCAGCTCACCACTTAGCGGAGCCCCACTACCGACCAATGAGCAGTTCTTC.

This rearrangement joins TRBV28 to TRBJ1-6, with 8 bases identical to TRBD1. Germline loops: CDR1 MDHEN, CDR2 SYDVKM. J lost 6 bases, V lost 6 bases, and 4 bases had no gene match. CDR3 length: 14 residues. The CDR3 region has the DNA TGTGCCAGCAGACACAGGGGGGTTAATTCACCCCTCCACTTT. It yields the protein CASRHRGVNSPLHF.

This chain links TRBV5-1 with TRBJ1-1; maybe TRBD1 (5 bases). Trimming removed 1 base from V and 2 bases from J, with 6 bases in between. The CDR3 sequence is 13 residues long. Germline assignment: CDR1 SGHRS and CDR2 YFSETQ. CDR3 sequence: CASSLQGNTEAFF. The CDR3 coding sequence is TGCGCCAGCAGCTTGCAGGGAAACACTGAAGCTTTCTTT.

V usage is TRBV6-1 and J usage is TRBJ2-5; D call uncertain. V was clipped by 7 bases and J by 2 bases, with 14 bases between them. The CDR3 contains 14 residues. The germline CDR1 and CDR2 sequences are MNHNS and SASEGT. CDR3 coding DNA: TGTGCCAGCACTACCGACATACAGCAAGAGACCCAGTACTTC. Encoded protein: CASTTDIQQETQYF.

J is TRBJ2-1 and V is TRBV2, with D possibly matching TRBD1 (5 bases). V lost 5 bases and J 4 bases, leaving 15 bases between the germline ends. Germline V gives CDR1 SNHLY, CDR2 FYNNEI. The CDR3 runs to 15 residues. DNA for the CDR3: TGTGCCAGCAGTCCTTACCCGACAGATTACAATGAGCAGTTCTTC. Translation: CASSPYPTDYNEQFF.

This clone was seen more than once but under ten times. The chain couples TRBV28 to TRBJ2-3; 14 nucleotides match TRBD2. This CDR3 has 17 residues. The ends lost 5 bases at V and 4 bases at J; junction bases unmatched: 8. Germline loops: CDR1 MDHEN, CDR2 SYDVKM. The chain's CDR3 is CASSTTSGRAQADTQYF. The CDR3 DNA is TGTGCCAGCAGTACGACTAGCGGGAGGGCCCAAGCAGATACGCAGTATTTT. The complete variable domain, with remaining parts taken from reference TRBV28 and TRBJ2-3, reads DVKVTQSSRYLVKRTGEKVFLECVQDMDHENMFWYRQDPGLGLRLIYFSYDVKMKEKGDIPEGYSVSREKKERFSLILESASTNQTSMYLCASSTTSGRAQADTQYFGPGTRLTVL.

The chain combines TRBV7-9 with TRBJ1-2, with 9 bases that match TRBD1. There are 14 residues in the CDR3. Trimming cost V 3 bases and J 8 bases; bases outside gene matches: 7. In germline, CDR1 is SEHNR, CDR2 FQNEAQ (reference sequence). The CDR3 protein is CASSLGQGLRGYTF. Written as DNA, the CDR3 is TGTGCCAGCAGCTTGGGACAGGGTTTGAGAGGCTACACCTTC.

The chain carries TRBV19 and TRBJ2-7; D perhaps matches TRBD2 (6 bases). This CDR3 has 15 amino acids. V gave up 5 bases and J gave up 3 bases, with 17 bases separating them. Germline V gives CDR1 LNHDA, CDR2 SQIVND (reference sequence). CDR3 nucleotide sequence: TGTGCCAGTAGTCCATCGCTAGCGCTGCACTACGAGCAGTACTTC. It translates to CASSPSLALHYEQYF. The whole variable domain, filled in from reference TRBV19 and TRBJ2-7, reads DGGITQSPKYLFRKEGQNVTLSCEQNLNHDAMYWYRQDPGQGLRLIYYSQIVNDFQKGDIAEGYSVSREKKESFPLTVTSAQKNPTAFYLCASSPSLALHYEQYFGPGTRLTVT.

This clone has more than one count but fewer than ten. The CDR3 DNA sequence: TGTGCCAGCAGTGGGGACAGGGGGAAAGCTTTCTTT. This sequence encodes CASSGDRGKAFF. V is TRBV25-1 and J is TRBJ1-1, with 11 bases fitting TRBD1. The V gene's germline CDR1 is MGHDK and CDR2 SYGVNS. The CDR3 sequence is 12 residues long. The ends lost 4 bases at V and 9 bases at J; junction bases unmatched: 1.

The chain joins TRBV15 to TRBJ2-7; D not resolved. Looked up from germline, CDR1 is LNHNV and CDR2 is YYDKDF (reference sequence). This CDR3 spans 12 amino acids. V lost 1 base to trimming and J lost 7 bases, with 8 bases between them. As DNA, the CDR3 is TGTGCCACCAGCAGAGTTTTAGAGGAGCAGTACTTC. This translates into CATSRVLEEQYF.

V and J are TRBV6-6 and TRBJ2-3; 10 bases fit TRBD1. V trimming: 6 bases; J trimming: 5 bases; junction bases outside the gene matches: 8. The CDR3 contains 15 residues. Germline-derived CDR1 and CDR2 are MNHNY and SVGAGI (reference sequence). CDR3 nucleotide sequence: TGTGCCAGCAGCGACCGGGACAGGGGAGAAGATACGCAGTATTTT. This codes for CASSDRDRGEDTQYF.

The V call is TRBV4-3, the J call TRBJ2-7, with a weak D call TRBD2 (7 bases). Germline-derived CDR1 and CDR2 are LGHNA and YSLEER. This CDR3 has 15 residues. Between the trimmed V and J ends, which lost 4 bases and 0 bases, there was a span of 13 bases. The CDR3 protein is CASSPGGGSSYEQYF. CDR3 coding DNA: TGCGCCAGCAGCCCCGGGGGCGGGAGCTCCTACGAGCAGTACTTC.

This clone showed up just a few times. The V and J genes are TRBV6-6 and TRBJ1-1; D is possibly TRBD1 (5 bases). The V end lost 8 bases, the J end lost 1 base, and 17 bases lay between the germline ends. The CDR3 sequence is 15 residues long. Looked up from germline, CDR1 is MNHNY and CDR2 is SVGAGI (reference sequence). CDR3 sequence: CASLLAGLQNTEAFF. The CDR3 nucleotides read TGTGCCAGCCTCCTAGCGGGACTCCAGAACACTGAAGCTTTCTTT.

This clone was counted between two and nine times. The V call is TRBV5-4, the J call TRBJ1-2; D not resolved. In germline, CDR1 is SGHNT, CDR2 YYREEE (reference sequence). Trimming removed 1 base at V and 6 bases at J, with 10 bases between. This CDR3 region has 13 residues. CDR3 sequence: CASSLYGGNGYTF. DNA for the CDR3: TGTGCCAGCAGCTTGTATGGAGGAAATGGCTACACCTTC.

The table lists this clone with a count of one. This rearrangement joins TRBV28 to TRBJ2-7; maybe TRBD2 (6 bases). This CDR3 has 13 amino acids. V shed 6 bases and J shed 0 bases, with 9 bases lying between them. CDR1 and CDR2 from the germline V gene are MDHEN and SYDVKM. CDR3: CASSKGLSYEQYF. Written as DNA, the CDR3 is TGTGCCAGCAGCAAGGGACTCTCCTACGAGCAGTACTTC.

The chain's CDR3 is CASRAYSNQPQHF. The CDR3 region has the DNA TGCGCCAGCAGGGCTTATAGCAATCAGCCCCAGCATTTT. This chain links TRBV5-1 with TRBJ1-5; D not resolved. CDR1 is SGHRS, CDR2 YFSETQ, per germline. V lost 5 bases and J 0 bases, leaving 6 bases between the germline ends. CDR3 size: 13 residues.

This chain joins TRBV11-2 and TRBJ2-3; 12 bases are shared with TRBD2. V gave up 5 bases and J gave up 5 bases; unmatched junction bases: 14. Germline CDR1 is SGHAT and CDR2 is FQNNGV. The CDR3 contains 18 residues. CDR3: CASSPGGASGRARDTQYF. CDR3 coding DNA: TGTGCCAGCAGCCCCGGGGGGGCTAGCGGGAGGGCGAGAGATACGCAGTATTTT. Based on the CDR3 plus reference TRBV11-2 and TRBJ2-3, the full variable domain is EAGVAQSPRYKIIEKRQSVAFWCNPISGHATLYWYQQILGQGPKLLIQFQNNGVVDDSQLPKDRFSAERLKGVDSTLKIQPAKLEDSAVYLCASSPGGASGRARDTQYFGPGTRLTVL.

CDR3 sequence: CASERDTYNEQFF. CDR3 sequence (DNA): TGTGCCTCCGAGCGGGACACCTACAATGAGCAGTTCTTC. This chain uses TRBV30 with TRBJ2-1; the D gene is possibly TRBD2 (7 bases). The CDR3 sequence is 13 residues long. Germline-derived CDR1 and CDR2 are GTSNPN and SVGIG (reference sequence). Trimming shortened V by 7 bases and J by 2 bases, and 12 bases separated the two germline ends.

The V gene is TRBV14, the J gene TRBJ2-1; 8 bases agree with TRBD2. The trim removed 0 bases at V and 4 bases at J, leaving 11 bases unmatched. Per the germline V gene, CDR1 is SGHDN and CDR2 is FVKESK. The CDR3 covers 18 residues. This CDR3 is CASSQDLGLGRGYNEQFF. CDR3 nucleotide sequence: TGTGCCAGCAGCCAAGATCTGGGACTAGGGAGGGGATACAATGAGCAGTTCTTC.

A few counts support this clone. The gene calls are TRBV10-3 and TRBJ1-1; weak D call: TRBD1 (6 bases). The germline gives CDR1 ENHRY, CDR2 SYGVKD. This CDR3 region has 13 residues. The germline V and J ends were trimmed by 5 bases and 0 bases, with 7 bases remaining between them. The CDR3 sequence is CAISTGMNTEAFF. The CDR3 coding sequence is TGTGCCATCAGTACAGGGATGAACACTGAAGCTTTCTTT.

This clone has just a few counts. The chain carries TRBV7-3 and TRBJ2-1; 8 positions agree with TRBD1. This CDR3 is built from 19 residues. The trim removed 3 bases at V and 0 bases at J, leaving 13 bases unmatched. Germline CDR1 reads SGHTA; CDR2 reads FQGTGA. The CDR3 DNA reads TGTGCCAGCAGCTTCCGGACAGGGTTCGGTGTACACTCCTACAATGAGCAGTTCTTC. This codes for CASSFRTGFGVHSYNEQFF.

The chain links TRBV29-1 to TRBJ2-1, with a weak D call TRBD2 (6 bases). This CDR3 is 14 amino acids long. Germline CDR1 SQVTM, CDR2 ANQGSEA. Trimming pared 3 bases from V and 8 bases from J, leaving 17 bases between. CDR3 sequence (DNA): TGCAGCGTTGAGTCTCGCGGGATGGAGGATGAGCAGTTCTTC. Its protein is CSVESRGMEDEQFF.

The chain uses TRBV2 and TRBJ2-1; D perhaps matches TRBD2 (6 bases). In germline, CDR1 is SNHLY, CDR2 FYNNEI. The CDR3 length is 15 residues. V dropped 5 bases and J dropped 1 base, with 12 bases sitting between them. The CDR3 sequence: CASSPPAGSYNEQFF. The CDR3 DNA reads as TGTGCCAGCAGTCCGCCCGCGGGGTCCTACAATGAGCAGTTCTTC. The whole variable domain, filled in from reference TRBV2 and TRBJ2-1, reads EPEVTQTPSHQVTQMGQEVILRCVPISNHLYFYWYRQILGQKVEFLVSFYNNEISEKSEIFDDQFSVERPDGSNFTLKIRSTKLEDSAMYFCASSPPAGSYNEQFFGPGTRLTVL.

The chain employs TRBV5-4 and TRBJ2-2; a weak D match, TRBD1 (6 bases). This CDR3 has 14 residues. The germline V gene encodes CDR1 SGHNT and CDR2 YYREEE (reference sequence). The V and J ends lost 4 bases and 1 base respectively, with 8 bases between them. CDR3 loop: CASSRGQNTGELFF. DNA of the CDR3: TGTGCCAGCAGCAGGGGACAGAACACCGGGGAGCTGTTTTTT.

This clone showed up just once. This chain joins TRBV7-2 and TRBJ2-5; maybe TRBD1 (5 bases). The CDR3 totals 18 residues. Trimming took 4 bases from V and 2 from J, leaving 23 bases between them. CDR1 SGHTA and CDR2 FQGNSA come from the germline V gene. CDR3 nucleotide sequence: TGTGCCAGCAGCTCTCACTCTCGACAGACGCTGACTCAAGAGACCCAGTACTTC. It is translated as CASSSHSRQTLTQETQYF.

The chain has TRBV2 and TRBJ2-1; maybe TRBD2 (7 bases). The V gene lost 8 bases and the J gene lost 7 bases, with 18 bases spanning the gap. This CDR3 has 14 amino acids. Germline CDR1 reads SNHLY; CDR2 reads FYNNEI. As DNA, the CDR3 is TGTGCCAGCCTTAAGGGGGGAGGGTGGAATGAGCAGTTCTTC. It encodes CASLKGGGWNEQFF.

About this clone: At the DNA level, this CDR3 is encoded by other sequences in the same sample as well. The rearrangement uses TRBV19 and TRBJ2-7; 8 bases agree with TRBD2. Germline V gene sequence: CDR1 LNHDA, CDR2 SQIVND (reference sequence). J gave up 0 bases and V 6 bases, and 7 bases lay outside the gene matches. The CDR3 contains 15 residues. CDR3 protein: CASSQTSAHSYEQYF. As DNA, the CDR3 is TGTGCCAGTAGCCAGACTAGCGCCCACTCCTACGAGCAGTACTTC.

This chain connects TRBV5-5 to TRBJ1-2; 12 nucleotides align to TRBD1. V was clipped by 0 bases and J by 8 bases; unmatched bases: 8. Germline V gives CDR1 SGHKS, CDR2 YYEKEE (reference sequence). CDR3 length equals 16 residues. The CDR3 DNA reads TGTGCCAGCAGCTTGGAGGGGACAGGGGGCATAGGAGGCTACACCTTC. It codes for CASSLEGTGGIGGYTF.

V is TRBV30 and J is TRBJ1-5, with 9 nucleotides matching TRBD1. Trimming cost V 2 bases and J 5 bases; bases outside gene matches: 7. Germline V CDR1 and CDR2: GTSNPN, SVGIG (reference sequence). The CDR3 loop spans 15 amino acids. The CDR3 region is CAWSLGQGRDQPQHF. In nucleotides, the CDR3 is TGTGCCTGGAGTCTGGGACAGGGACGAGATCAGCCCCAGCATTTT. Variable domain in full (rest from reference TRBV30 and TRBJ1-5): SQTIHQWPATLVQPVGSPLSLECTVEGTSNPNLYWYRQAAGRGLQLLFYSVGIGQISSEVPQNLSASRPQDRQFILSSKKLLLSDSGFYLCAWSLGQGRDQPQHFGDGTRLSIL.

This chain joins TRBV5-6 and TRBJ2-1, with D uncertain. CDR1 is SGHDT and CDR2 is YYEEEE in the germline V gene. V lost 5 bases to trimming and J lost 7 bases, with 19 bases between them. This CDR3 region has 15 residues. In nucleotides, the CDR3 is TGTGCCAGCAGTCAAACTAACGCCGGTTGGAATGAGCAGTTCTTC. Protein product: CASSQTNAGWNEQFF. Full variable domain (remainder filled in from reference TRBV5-6 and TRBJ2-1): DAGVTQSPTHLIKTRGQQVTLRCSPKSGHDTVSWYQQALGQGPQFIFQYYEEEERQRGNFPDRFSGHQFPNYSSELNVNALLLGDSALYLCASSQTNAGWNEQFFGPGTRLTVL.